One sample yielded the 5 T cell receptor beta chains listed below, sequenced in a study of shared clonotypes between healthy human individuals. Here immunoSEQ multiplex PCR was the method, and the copy in TCRdb shows in-frame clones only, minus some. The sample yields about a million clones, approximately 68% seen once. The specimen sequenced was memory CD4+ T cells sorted from blood. Subset meaning: CD45RA-negative fraction. The origin of the receptors is a man aged 18 to 30 in good health.

This clone was counted many times. The V call is TRBV6-1, the J call TRBJ2-7; 10 bases fit TRBD2. With V trimmed by 3 bases and J by 1 base, 9 bases remained unmatched. Per the germline V gene, CDR1 is MNHNS and CDR2 is SASEGT. This CDR3 region has 17 residues. The CDR3 sequence: CASSELSGRAPSYEQYF. The DNA of the CDR3 is TGTGCCAGCAGTGAGCTGAGCGGGAGGGCCCCATCCTACGAGCAGTACTTC.

The chain's CDR3 is CASRQAVKITDTQYF. CDR3 DNA sequence: TGCGCCAGCAGGCAAGCGGTGAAGATCACAGATACGCAGTATTTT. This chain joins TRBV5-1 and TRBJ2-3, with D possibly TRBD2 on 5 matching bases. The V gene lost 5 bases and the J gene lost 2 bases, with 15 bases spanning the gap. Germline V gene data show CDR1 as SGHRS and CDR2 as YFSETQ. The CDR3 spans 15 residues.

As to this clone: The sample holds other DNA sequences that translate to the same CDR3. The V gene is TRBV19, the J gene TRBJ1-4; 9 bases map to TRBD1. From germline, CDR1 is LNHDA and CDR2 SQIVND (reference sequence). This CDR3 contains 16 residues. V shed 4 bases and J 4 bases; nucleotides not matched to a gene: 7. The DNA for the CDR3 is TGTGCCAGTAGTACAAGATCGGGACAGGGTAATGAAAAACTGTTTTTT. It is translated as CASSTRSGQGNEKLFF. The full variable domain, in which reference TRBV19 and TRBJ1-4 provide the parts outside the CDR3, is DGGITQSPKYLFRKEGQNVTLSCEQNLNHDAMYWYRQDPGQGLRLIYYSQIVNDFQKGDIAEGYSVSREKKESFPLTVTSAQKNPTAFYLCASSTRSGQGNEKLFFGSGTQLSVL.

This clone was detected only a few times. The CDR3 bases are TGTGCCAGCAGCTACGACAGCACTGAAGCTTTCTTT. As protein: CASSYDSTEAFF. The V gene is TRBV7-8, the J gene TRBJ1-1, with a tentative D call TRBD1 (5 bases). The CDR3 spans 12 residues. The germline gives CDR1 SGHVS, CDR2 FQNEAQ. Trimming stripped 4 bases from V and 4 bases from J, with 7 bases between.

This chain uses TRBV5-1 with TRBJ2-2; the match to TRBD2 covers 7 bases. The CDR3 consists of 16 residues. J was trimmed by 4 bases and V by 0 bases; bases with no gene match: 6. The germline gives CDR1 SGHRS, CDR2 YFSETQ. The CDR3: CASSLVRGNPTGELFF. CDR3 DNA sequence: TGCGCCAGCAGCTTGGTGCGGGGGAACCCCACCGGGGAGCTGTTTTTT.